This is a list of T cell receptor beta chains from one sample in a study of type 1 and type 2 diabetes patients. TCRdb recomputed calls from the multiplex PCR reads with MiXCR, one row per CDR3 protein. The sample lists more than 250,000 distinct CDR3 sequences, approximately 45% occurring once. Sequenced sample: peripheral blood mononuclear cells (PBMCs). All receptors come from a young man with type 2 diabetes. The CDR3 runs from the conserved cysteine through the conserved F or W. The D gene is left open where the match is weak. For some rows the clone size is stated as once, few or many, or as a class when expanded; others skip it.

V gene	clone size	J gene	D gene	CDR3 protein	CDR3 DNA
TRBV20-1	.	TRBJ1-2	TRBD1	CSAMRQGAVGYTF	TGCAGTGCCATGCGACAGGGGGCAGTCGGCTACACCTTC
TRBV2	.	TRBJ2-7	.	CASSFNYEQYF	TGTGCCAGCAGTTTTAATTACGAGCAGTACTTC
TRBV7-6	few	TRBJ1-4	TRBD1	CASSLGQGGEKLFF	TGTGCCAGCAGCTTAGGACAGGGAGGAGAAAAACTGTTTTTT
TRBV19	few	TRBJ2-1	.	CASSDMANEQFF	TGTGCCAGTAGTGACATGGCCAATGAGCAGTTCTTC
TRBV9	.	TRBJ2-1	.	CASSRGAAYNEQFF	TGTGCCAGCAGCCGGGGGGCGGCCTACAATGAGCAGTTCTTC
TRBV28	.	TRBJ2-7	.	CATLRRAPPYEQYF	TGTGCCACACTCAGACGAGCTCCGCCCTACGAGCAGTACTTC
TRBV4-1	once	TRBJ2-7	TRBD2	CASSHRTSDNYEQYF	TGCGCCAGCAGCCATCGCACTAGCGATAACTACGAGCAGTACTTC
TRBV28	.	TRBJ2-1	.	CASSLSSHGEQFF	TGTGCCAGCAGTTTAAGTAGCCACGGCGAGCAGTTCTTC
TRBV10-3	few	TRBJ2-7	TRBD2	CATGGAYEQYF	TGTGCCACTGGGGGGGCCTACGAGCAGTACTTC
TRBV12-3/TRBV12-4	.	TRBJ2-7	.	CASSPRAAAYEQYF	TGTGCCAGCAGTCCACGGGCCGCCGCCTACGAGCAGTACTTC
TRBV5-1	.	TRBJ1-3	.	CASRSAGLSGNTIYF	TGCGCCAGCAGGTCAGCAGGCCTCTCTGGAAACACCATATATTTT
TRBV27	.	TRBJ2-7	TRBD1	CASSVDRVTYEQYF	TGTGCCAGCAGTGTCGACAGGGTTACCTACGAGCAGTACTTC
TRBV19	few	TRBJ1-1	.	CASSTKQNTEAFF	TGTGCCAGTAGTACTAAACAGAACACTGAAGCTTTCTTT
TRBV28	.	TRBJ2-6	.	CASTGTLSGANVLTF	TGTGCCAGCACCGGGACTTTGTCTGGGGCCAACGTCCTGACTTTC
TRBV6-1	.	TRBJ1-2	.	CASRQAYGYTF	TGTGCCAGCAGACAGGCTTATGGCTACACCTTC
TRBV10-3	.	TRBJ2-2	TRBD1	CAIRQAGGGTGELFF	TGTGCCATCAGACAAGCAGGGGGCGGCACCGGGGAGCTGTTTTTT
TRBV2	.	TRBJ1-6	.	CASRQGLNYNSPLHF	TGTGCCAGCAGACAGGGCCTAAACTATAATTCACCCCTCCACTTT
TRBV6-6	.	TRBJ2-1	TRBD2	CASSYSGLAGVYNEQFF	TGTGCCAGCAGTTACTCGGGTTTAGCGGGGGTTTACAATGAGCAGTTCTTC
TRBV28	.	TRBJ2-5	.	CASSFDPSLETQYF	TGTGCCAGCAGTTTCGATCCGTCATTAGAGACCCAGTACTTC
TRBV2	many	TRBJ1-1	.	CASSPLVAGSSEAFF	TGTGCCAGCAGCCCCCTGGTTGCAGGTTCTTCCGAAGCTTTCTTT
TRBV11-2	few	TRBJ1-1	.	CASSQILRSQGTEAFF	TGTGCCAGCAGCCAGATCCTCAGATCCCAGGGCACTGAAGCTTTCTTT
TRBV7-3	.	TRBJ2-7	.	CASSLGILAYEQYF	TGTGCCAGCAGCTTAGGGATTTTGGCCTACGAGCAGTACTTC
TRBV4-2	few	TRBJ2-5	TRBD2	CASSSPRLAGLQETQYF	TGTGCCAGCAGTAGCCCCCGACTAGCGGGGCTCCAAGAGACCCAGTACTTC
TRBV19	.	TRBJ1-1	.	CAIPIYSGRSNTEAFF	TGTGCCATCCCGATTTACTCGGGACGGTCGAACACTGAAGCTTTCTTT
TRBV24-1	.	TRBJ2-7	.	CATRAPPTTEFSYEQYF	TGTGCCACCAGAGCCCCTCCGACGACAGAGTTTTCCTACGAGCAGTACTTC
TRBV7-2	.	TRBJ2-3	TRBD2	CASSLGLAGGTDTQYF	TGTGCCAGCAGCCTCGGACTAGCGGGGGGCACAGATACGCAGTATTTT